This TCR beta chain was sequenced in a study of blood T cell repertoires in COVID-19. Study details: Researchers got acute and convalescent COVID-19 samples from the United States, Italy and Spain. The analysed material was cDNA or gDNA that came from T cells, B-cell-depleted T cells, or PBMCs.

Under the authors' procedure: Counts of nucleated cells, estimated from reference gene primer amplification, were obtained. The protocol was immunoSEQ multiplex PCR, while the TCRdb copy is restricted to in-frame clones and leaves out a portion. That table supplies the V and J calls and clone size; D and trimming were determined from the DNA. The sample contains approximately 300,000 clones, around four fifths of which appear only once. Trimming cost V 4 bases and J 7 bases, with 13 bases left between them. Germline lookup yields CDR1 WSHSY and CDR2 SAAADI. There are 13 residues in the CDR3. Sequences were obtained from peripheral blood. V and J are TRBV10-2 and TRBJ1-2; D may be TRBD1 (6 bases). The receptor's source is a woman aged 45-65 years with acute or convalescent COVID-19. CDR3 bases: TGCGCCAGCAGTGTGACGGACAGTTCTGGCTACACCTTC. Translated: CASSVTDSSGYTF.